These 17 T cell receptor beta chains came from one sample sequenced in a study of blood T cells in healthy people across ages. A second PCR of roughly 7 to 11 cycles used a sample-barcoded 5' primer and a J-beta primer mix. TCRdb reprocessed the 5' RACE reads via MiXCR and lists one record per CDR3 protein. The sample includes about 780,000 distinct CDR3 sequences, about 46% of them seen just once. Material for sequencing was blood. The source of these receptors is a man of 80 years or more in good health.

The chain is built from TRBV27 and TRBJ2-5; 9 nucleotides line up with TRBD1. Near its end, the DNA agrees better with TRBJ2-7, so the J call may be wrong. The CDR3 has 14 residues. Per the germline V gene, CDR1 is MNHEY and CDR2 is SMNVEV (reference sequence). DNA for the CDR3: TGTGCCAGCAGTTGGACCGGGACAGGGTACGAGCAGTACTTC. It is translated as CASSWTGTGYEQYF.

This clonotype occurred once. V and J are TRBV27 and TRBJ2-7, with 10 bases fitting TRBD1. J lost 4 bases, V lost 8 bases, and 11 bases had no gene match. The germline gives CDR1 MNHEY, CDR2 SMNVEV (reference sequence). CDR3 length: 15 residues. The CDR3 spells CASLSLGTGAYEQYF. The CDR3 region has the DNA TGTGCCAGCCTAAGTTTGGGGACAGGGGCTTACGAGCAGTACTTC.

This clonotype was counted between two and nine times. The chain uses TRBV27 and TRBJ2-1, with D tentatively TRBD1 (6 bases). Germline V gives CDR1 MNHEY, CDR2 SMNVEV (reference sequence). The germline V and J ends were trimmed by 4 bases and 1 base, with 14 bases remaining between them. The CDR3 contains 16 residues. The CDR3 region has the DNA TGTGCCAGCAGTTGGTATATCCAGGGGTCCTACAATGAGCAGTTCTTC. As protein: CASSWYIQGSYNEQFF.

The J gene is TRBJ1-1, the V gene TRBV28, with TRBD1 matching over 7 bases. V shed 8 bases and J 6 bases; nucleotides not matched to a gene: 12. Germline CDR1 is MDHEN and CDR2 is SYDVKM. The CDR3 runs 14 residues. The DNA of the CDR3 is TGTGCCAGCCTTAACAGGGGTGATGCCTCTGAAGCTTTCTTT. It encodes CASLNRGDASEAFF.

The CDR3 sequence is CASSQIAGASYEQYF. The CDR3 DNA reads TGTGCCAGCAGCCAAATAGCGGGGGCATCCTACGAGCAGTACTTC. This sequence joins TRBV3-1 and TRBJ2-7, with TRBD2 identical over 9 bases. The J segment lost 1 base and the V segment lost 2 bases, leaving 3 bases of the junction unmatched. The germline gives CDR1 LGHDT, CDR2 YNNKEL (reference sequence). The CDR3 is 15 amino acids.

This clonotype showed up many times. V is TRBV29-1 and J is TRBJ1-2, with no clear D. V shed 8 bases and J shed 3 bases, with 13 bases lying between them. The CDR3 totals 12 residues. Germline V gene data show CDR1 as SQVTM and CDR2 as ANQGSEA. Here the CDR3 reads CSTRTEHYGYTF. DNA for the CDR3: TGCAGCACTCGGACGGAACACTATGGCTACACCTTC.

This clonotype came up a few times. The chain joins TRBV20-1 to TRBJ2-1; D may be TRBD1 or TRBD2 (5 bases each). The germline V gene has CDR1 DFQATT and CDR2 SNEGSKA (reference sequence). CDR3 length equals 15 residues. The germline V and J ends were trimmed by 0 bases and 1 base, with 10 bases remaining between them. The CDR3 sequence: CSARDLGVSYNEQFF. As DNA, the CDR3 is TGCAGTGCTAGAGATCTGGGGGTTTCCTACAATGAGCAGTTCTTC.

The chain recombines TRBV20-1 with TRBJ2-1; no clear D gene. The CDR3 extends over 11 amino acids. CDR1 and CDR2 from the germline V gene are DFQATT and SNEGSKA (reference sequence). V lost 3 bases and J lost 8, with 8 bases in between. CDR3 sequence reads: CSASRRDEQFF. The CDR3 coding sequence is TGCAGTGCTAGCCGAAGAGATGAGCAGTTCTTC.

This clonotype was recorded at least ten times. The genes are TRBV9 and TRBJ1-1; D ambiguous. Trimming left V 2 bases short and J 1 base short, with 9 bases between. Germline CDR1 SGDLS, CDR2 YYNGEE. The CDR3 is 14 amino acids. The CDR3 nucleotides are TGTGCCAGCAGCGTTGATGACCCGAACACTGAAGCTTTCTTT. Protein: CASSVDDPNTEAFF.

In its sample, this clonotype was seen many times. The J gene is TRBJ1-4, the V gene TRBV30; no clear D gene. The CDR3 totals 16 residues. The germline gives CDR1 GTSNPN, CDR2 SVGIG (reference sequence). The germline V and J ends were trimmed by 8 bases and 3 bases, with 22 bases remaining between them. CDR3 coding DNA: TGTGCCGGCCGACCGAGAAATGTCGTTGCTAATGAAAAACTGTTTTTT. Translation: CAGRPRNVVANEKLFF.

The rearrangement uses TRBV4-1 and TRBJ2-7; 10 bases agree with TRBD1. This CDR3 comprises 17 residues. V shed 5 bases, J shed 6 bases, and the junction held 16 bases outside the gene matches. In germline, CDR1 is MGHRA, CDR2 YSYEKL. CDR3: CASSGRTGGNAGREQYF. The CDR3, as DNA: TGCGCCAGCAGCGGAAGGACAGGGGGTAATGCGGGGCGCGAGCAGTACTTC.

This rearrangement joins TRBV4-1 to TRBJ2-1; perhaps TRBD2 as D (5 bases). CDR3 length: 14 residues. The germline CDR1 and CDR2 sequences are MGHRA and YSYEKL. V shed 0 bases and J shed 10 bases, with 13 bases lying between them. Written as DNA, the CDR3 is TGCGCCAGCAGCCAAGATGTGTGGACTCCAGAGCAGTTCTTC. Its protein product is CASSQDVWTPEQFF.

The V call is TRBV30, the J call TRBJ2-3; 9 bases align to TRBD2. The V gene's germline CDR1 is GTSNPN and CDR2 SVGIG (reference sequence). The CDR3 spans 14 residues. J was trimmed by 8 bases and V by 2 bases; bases with no gene match: 8. CDR3 sequence reads: CAWSPNSGSGTQYF. The CDR3 DNA is TGTGCCTGGAGTCCCAATAGCGGGAGCGGTACGCAGTATTTT.

About this clonotype itself: A junction end diverges from the germline sequence, so it may reflect a read error. The V call is TRBV11-2, the J call TRBJ1-4; D call uncertain. There are 15 residues in the CDR3. Germline loops: CDR1 SGHAT, CDR2 FQNNGV. The CDR3 spells CASSREAQFNEKLFF. The DNA of the CDR3 is TGCGCCAGCAGCCGGGAGGCACAGTTTAATGAAAAACTGTTTTTT.

The table lists this clonotype with a few counts. The chain uses TRBV7-9 and TRBJ1-5, with D perhaps matching TRBD1 (5 bases). Germline assignment: CDR1 SEHNR and CDR2 FQNEAQ (reference sequence). The CDR3 contains 14 residues. With 5 bases removed from V and 7 bases from J, the gap between germline ends came to 15 bases. In DNA form, the CDR3 reads TGTGCCAGCAGCCCCCCAGGGCAAAGGCAGCCCCAGCATTTT. As protein: CASSPPGQRQPQHF.

The rearrangement links TRBV7-6 to TRBJ2-3; 9 nucleotides match TRBD2. Germline-derived CDR1 and CDR2 are SGHVS and FNYEAQ. Trimming took 5 bases from V and 0 from J; bases not matched to a gene: 12. The CDR3 totals 18 residues. In DNA form, the CDR3 reads TGTGCCAGCAGCGCCCGGTCGACCGGGACTAGCAGCACAGATACGCAGTATTTT. Amino acids: CASSARSTGTSSTDTQYF.

V is TRBV20-1 and J is TRBJ2-1, with 11 bases identical to TRBD2. Trimming removed 6 bases from V and 5 bases from J; junction bases left unmatched: 12. The germline gives CDR1 DFQATT, CDR2 SNEGSKA (reference sequence). The CDR3 loop spans 16 amino acids. The CDR3, as DNA: TGCAGTGCGACAGCCCTACTAGCGGGGGCCGACAATGAGCAGTTCTTC. Its translation is CSATALLAGADNEQFF.